A selection of T cell receptor beta chains follows, all from one sample in a study of shared clonotypes between healthy human individuals. Measured with immunoSEQ multiplex PCR; TCRdb has only the in-frame clones, and not every one. The sample has approximately 500,000 clones; more than 75% are singletons. The sample taken for sequencing was PBMCs. These TCRs come from a woman between 35 and 50 years old in good health. Some clones in this sample may be carry-over from other donors' samples. Each CDR3 is given with its conserved first and last residue. The order of the fields is J gene, clone size, D gene, V gene, CDR3 DNA, CDR3 protein. D genes are given only for firm matches. Where a row states a size, it is once, few, many or the class of an expanded clone; other rows omit it.

j_gene: TRBJ2-7
abundance: NA
d_gene: NA
v_gene: TRBV5-6
CDR3nt: TGTGCCAGCAGCTACGAGCAAAAGAGGGAGCAGTACTTC
CDR3aa: CASSYEQKREQYF

j_gene: TRBJ2-3
abundance: many
d_gene: NA
v_gene: TRBV30
CDR3nt: TGTGCCTGGAGTGTACGGGAGACAGATACGCAGTATTTT
CDR3aa: CAWSVRETDTQYF

j_gene: TRBJ1-3
abundance: NA
d_gene: TRBD1
v_gene: TRBV7-3
CDR3nt: TGTGCCAGCAGCTTGCTAGGACAGGGGTTACTTGGAAACACCATATATTTT
CDR3aa: CASSLLGQGLLGNTIYF

j_gene: TRBJ1-1
abundance: NA
d_gene: TRBD1
v_gene: TRBV7-2
CDR3nt: TGTGCCAGCAGCCCAGCGGGACAGGGGAAAGCTTTCTTT
CDR3aa: CASSPAGQGKAFF

j_gene: TRBJ1-5
abundance: NA
d_gene: NA
v_gene: TRBV30
CDR3nt: TGTGCCTGGAGTACAGGTGGCAATCAGCCCCAGCATTTT
CDR3aa: CAWSTGGNQPQHF

j_gene: TRBJ2-1
abundance: many
d_gene: TRBD2
v_gene: TRBV9
CDR3nt: TGTGCCAGCAGCCCGGGACTAGCGGGAGGGGGATACAATGAGCAGTTCTTC
CDR3aa: CASSPGLAGGGYNEQFF

j_gene: TRBJ1-3
abundance: NA
d_gene: TRBD1
v_gene: TRBV10-2
CDR3nt: TGCGCCAGCAGAGATCGGACAGGGGGTCTTGGAAACACCATATATTTT
CDR3aa: CASRDRTGGLGNTIYF

j_gene: TRBJ2-7
abundance: many
d_gene: NA
v_gene: TRBV18
CDR3nt: TGTGCCAGCTCACCGGGAAGCGTTACCTACGAGCAGTACTTC
CDR3aa: CASSPGSVTYEQYF